Given below is one T cell receptor beta chain in context. Its matching antigen is unknown. The sample belongs to a study of early T cells in non-severe SARS-CoV-2 infection. Study at large: Unsorted whole blood bulk RNA was sequenced, with unpaired chains.

Overall study results and limits: Database matching using VDJdb favored anti-spike CD8 responses, with private and CD4 specificities left missing.

CDR1 and CDR2 from the germline V gene are SNHLY and FYNNEI. This CDR3 spans 15 amino acids. J lost 6 bases, V lost 5 bases, and 7 bases had no gene match. The library protocol tagged individual cDNA molecules with unique molecular identifiers. Each CDR3 protein gets one entry after TCRdb re-called the 5' RACE reads with MiXCR. This sample yields tens of thousands of distinct CDR3 sequences, of which roughly 4.5% are seen a single time; approximately 6.3% belongs to the top ten. The gene calls are TRBV2 and TRBJ2-3; 11 bases are a match to TRBD1. This TCR was recovered from an adult who was a healthcare worker with PCR-confirmed SARS-CoV-2 infection or an uninfected control (not recorded which). The sequencing input was whole blood. DNA for the CDR3: TGTGCCAGCAGTACAGGACAGGGGGCTATGGATACGCAGTATTTT. It codes for CASSTGQGAMDTQYF.